A selection of T cell receptor beta chains follows, all from one sample in a study of blood T cells in healthy people across ages. TCRdb reprocessed the 5' RACE reads via MiXCR and lists one record per CDR3 protein. Of roughly 680,000 distinct CDR3 sequences detected, about 50% appear once; the ten largest clones hold roughly 13%. Specimen: blood. Receptors originate from a woman aged 80 or over in good health. Each CDR3 is given with its conserved first and last residue. The D gene is left open where the match is weak. The size of a clone is reported for some rows only, either as once, few or many, or as a class for expanded clones.

CDR3 length	V gene	D gene	J gene	clone size	CDR3 DNA	CDR3 protein
12	TRBV29-1	.	TRBJ2-5	.	TGCAGCATTAACAGGCTTGGGGGGACCCAGTACTTC	CSINRLGGTQYF
14	TRBV6-4	.	TRBJ2-3	many	TGTGCCAGCAGTGAAGCGGACGGCGGCGATACGCAGTATTTT	CASSEADGGDTQYF
14	TRBV6-1	.	TRBJ1-2	.	TGTGCCAGCCAGCAGCGGGGGGCCAACTATGGCTACACCTTC	CASQQRGANYGYTF
15	TRBV14	TRBD1	TRBJ2-7	.	TGTGCCAGCAGCCAAGGACAGGGAAGCTCCTACGAGCAGTACTTC	CASSQGQGSSYEQYF
13	TRBV5-1	.	TRBJ2-7	.	TGCGCCAGCAGCCTCCTAGAAACCTACGAGCAGTACTTC	CASSLLETYEQYF
16	TRBV6-5	TRBD1	TRBJ2-5	many	TGTGCCAGCAGTTACTCGATGGGACAGGGTCAAGAGACCCAGTACTTC	CASSYSMGQGQETQYF
13	TRBV7-8	.	TRBJ2-5	.	TGTGCCAGCAGCTTAGGAAGGGTCGAAGCGCAGTACTTC	CASSLGRVEAQYF
17	TRBV20-1	TRBD2	TRBJ2-5	few	TGCAGTGCTAGAGGGGAAGGGCGGGGGACCATCTACAATGAGCAGTACTTC	CSARGEGRGTIYNEQYF
14	TRBV5-5	.	TRBJ2-2	.	TGTGCCAGCAGGCCGGCAGCGGGCACCGGGGAGCTGTTTTTT	CASRPAAGTGELFF
14	TRBV7-4	.	TRBJ1-5	many	TGTGCCAGCAGCTTAGTGGCAGGGAATCAGCCCCAGCATTTT	CASSLVAGNQPQHF
14	TRBV20-1	TRBD2	TRBJ2-7	.	TGCAGTGTACTAGCGGGGGAAACCTACAATGAGCAGTACTTC	CSVLAGETYNEQYF
13	TRBV7-2	.	TRBJ2-7	few	TGTGCCAGCAGCTCCTCCGCTGTTCTCGAGCAGTACTTC	CASSSSAVLEQYF
17	TRBV6-6	TRBD1	TRBJ1-6	.	TGTGCCAGCAGCGAGAGACAGGGGCGCTCCTATAATTCACCCCTCCACTTT	CASSERQGRSYNSPLHF
16	TRBV12-3/TRBV12-4	.	TRBJ2-3	.	TGTGCCAGCAGGGGACTGATTGCGACCCTCACAGATACGCAGTATTTT	CASRGLIATLTDTQYF
16	TRBV10-3	TRBD2	TRBJ2-3	.	TGTGCCATCAGTGATACTAGCGGGAAAGGCACAGATACGCAGTATTTT	CAISDTSGKGTDTQYF
15	TRBV11-2	TRBD2	TRBJ2-5	once	TGTGCCAGCAGTCCGTTTAGGGGAGGGCACGAGACCCAGTACTTC	CASSPFRGGHETQYF
14	TRBV6-5	TRBD1	TRBJ1-2	.	TGTGCCAGCAGTCCCGGGACAGGGTTTCATGGCTACACCTTC	CASSPGTGFHGYTF
14	TRBV9	.	TRBJ1-1	few	TGTGCCAGCAGCGTAGGGCAGGGTCAGACTGAAGCTTTCTTT	CASSVGQGQTEAFF
14	TRBV4-3	.	TRBJ2-4	.	TGCGCCAGCAGCCAAGAATCGAGGGCTCGCTCTCAGTACTTC	CASSQESRARSQYF
15	TRBV12-3/TRBV12-4	TRBD2	TRBJ2-2	.	TGTGCCAGCAGTTTTCCCCTAGCGGTGATCGGGGAGCTGTTTTTT	CASSFPLAVIGELFF
14	TRBV12-5	.	TRBJ2-1	few	TGTGCTAGTGGTTCCGGACGGTTCTACAATGAGCAGTTCTTC	CASGSGRFYNEQFF
14	TRBV5-1	.	TRBJ1-2	many	TGCGCCAGCAGCTTGGAAGCGGCAGAGGGTGGCTACACCTTC	CASSLEAAEGGYTF
17	TRBV12-3/TRBV12-4	.	TRBJ2-3	few	TGTGCCAGCAGTCTTTCTCCGCGGCCCAACGAGAGAGATACGCAGTATTTT	CASSLSPRPNERDTQYF
17	TRBV7-8	.	TRBJ1-6	.	TGTGCCAGCAGCTCGCCCCCGATGCGGACAGCAAATTCACCCCTCCACTTT	CASSSPPMRTANSPLHF
16	TRBV10-3	TRBD1	TRBJ1-6	many	TGTGCCATCAGTGAGTCGGCTTCGACAGGGGGTTCACCCCTCCACTTT	CAISESASTGGSPLHF
17	TRBV28	TRBD2	TRBJ2-7	.	TGTGCCAGCAGTGAATTTCGGGGACTAGCTGCCTACGACGAGCAGTACTTC	CASSEFRGLAAYDEQYF
14	TRBV5-1	TRBD2	TRBJ2-7	few	TGCGCCAGCAGCTCCGGGGGGGGAAAGTACGAGCAGTACTTC	CASSSGGGKYEQYF
14	TRBV7-9	.	TRBJ2-5	few	TGTGCCAGCAGCTTCGGTGCCCGGTGGGAGACCCAGTACTTC	CASSFGARWETQYF
13	TRBV28	.	TRBJ2-7	few	TGTGCCAGCACCGTCCCCGGACAGCGCGAGCAGTACTTC	CASTVPGQREQYF
18	TRBV3-1	TRBD2	TRBJ2-5	many	TGTGCCAGCAGCCAAGGGAGAGGCAGCGGGGGGTTTCAAGAGACCCAGTACTTC	CASSQGRGSGGFQETQYF
16	TRBV12-3/TRBV12-4	TRBD2	TRBJ2-1	.	TGTGCCAGCAGACAACAAAGCGGGAGGGCCTACAATGAGCAGTTCTTC	CASRQQSGRAYNEQFF
18	TRBV3-1	.	TRBJ2-7	many	TGTGCCAGCAGCCAAGTAAGACTTCGGGACACGATCTCCTACGAGCAGTACTTC	CASSQVRLRDTISYEQYF
18	TRBV7-8	.	TRBJ2-3	once	TGTGCCAGCAGCTTTTTCCGAGGGGCGGGACGAGTCACAGATACGCAGTATTTT	CASSFFRGAGRVTDTQYF
13	TRBV7-3	.	TRBJ1-2	many	TGTGCCAGCAGCTTAACAGGGGACTATGGCTACACCTTC	CASSLTGDYGYTF
15	TRBV14	.	TRBJ2-2	few	TGTGCCAGCAGCCCATCGGGGACTCACACCGGGGAGCTGTTTTTT	CASSPSGTHTGELFF
15	TRBV9	.	TRBJ2-2	.	TGTGCCAGCAGTCAGGGACACCGTAACACCGGGGAGCTGTTTTTT	CASSQGHRNTGELFF
15	TRBV3-1	.	TRBJ2-1	.	TGTGCCAGCAGCCACCGGGACTTTCGCCAGGGTGAGCAGTTCTTC	CASSHRDFRQGEQFF
11	TRBV7-9	TRBD1	TRBJ1-1	few	TGTGCCAGCAGCCGCCGGGACAGCCCTTTCTTT	CASSRRDSPFF
14	TRBV5-4	.	TRBJ2-5	few	TGTGCCAGCAGCCCCGGGACAAACCAAGAGACCCAGTACTTC	CASSPGTNQETQYF
13	TRBV7-2	.	TRBJ2-1	few	TGTGCCAGCAGCTTGCCGGGTGGGGTTAAGCAGTTCTTC	CASSLPGGVKQFF
14	TRBV27	.	TRBJ2-1	many	TGTGCCAGCAGTCCCTACGACGGAGACAATGAGCAGTTCTTC	CASSPYDGDNEQFF
14	TRBV7-6	TRBD2	TRBJ2-1	few	TGTGCCAGCAGCTTAGTCGCTAGCGGGAGTGAGCAGTTCTTC	CASSLVASGSEQFF
16	TRBV12-3/TRBV12-4	.	TRBJ1-2	few	TGTGCCAGCAGTCTTTGGGGGGGTCAGGGCCTGGATGGCTACACCTTC	CASSLWGGQGLDGYTF
14	TRBV11-2	.	TRBJ2-4	few	TGTGCCAGCAGTAGATCCCCGGGCTTGGGCATTCAGTACTTC	CASSRSPGLGIQYF
15	TRBV29-1	TRBD2	TRBJ2-3	.	TGCAGCGTTGAAGGGACTAGTCCCAGGGTGGATACGCAGTATTTT	CSVEGTSPRVDTQYF
15	TRBV5-1	TRBD2	TRBJ2-4	.	TGCGCCAGCAGGCCGACTAGCGGGGGCCAAGAGGCCCAGTACTTC	CASRPTSGGQEAQYF
14	TRBV29-1	TRBD1	TRBJ2-3	.	TGCAGCGTTGGACAGGGGGTTTCATCAGATACGCAGTATTTT	CSVGQGVSSDTQYF
13	TRBV7-3	.	TRBJ2-1	.	TGTGCCAGCAGCTTAGACGATTACAATGAGCAGTTCTTC	CASSLDDYNEQFF
16	TRBV5-1	.	TRBJ2-5	few	TGCGCCAGCAGCTTGGACAGTCAAAATTCTTACAATGAGCAGTACTTC	CASSLDSQNSYNEQYF
16	TRBV7-2	.	TRBJ1-3	.	TGTGCCAGCAGCTTAGCACCCGGCCGCTCTGGAAACACCATATATTTT	CASSLAPGRSGNTIYF
14	TRBV7-2	.	TRBJ2-3	.	TGTGCCAGCAGCTTTGGGTTCTTACCAGATACGCAGTATTTT	CASSFGFLPDTQYF
16	TRBV4-2	.	TRBJ2-3	.	TGTGCCAGCAGCCACCCCGGCGGAGCGAGCACAGATACGCAGTATTTT	CASSHPGGASTDTQYF
13	TRBV5-1	.	TRBJ2-5	.	TGCGCCAGCAGCTTGGGGAGGTACGAGACCCAGTACTTC	CASSLGRYETQYF
16	TRBV5-1	TRBD2	TRBJ2-1	few	TGCGCCAGCAGCTTGCTAGCGGGAGTACCCTACAATGAGCAGTTCTTC	CASSLLAGVPYNEQFF
15	TRBV29-1	.	TRBJ2-1	many	TGCAGCGTTGAAGATCCCGCCCGGGGGTACAATGAGCAGTTCTTC	CSVEDPARGYNEQFF
10	TRBV5-8	.	TRBJ2-3	.	TGTGCCAGGTTGGGAGATACGCAGTATTTT	CARLGDTQYF
14	TRBV15	TRBD1	TRBJ2-3	.	TGTGCCACCAGCGGGGGACAGTACACAGATACGCAGTATTTT	CATSGGQYTDTQYF
19	TRBV7-9	TRBD2	TRBJ2-7	many	TGTGCCAGCAGTTCTCCTCTCCTCGTAGGGCCTAGCGGGGAGAGAGAGCAGTACTTC	CASSSPLLVGPSGEREQYF
13	TRBV9	.	TRBJ2-1	.	TGTGCCAGCAGCGGACAGGCGGAGGGTGAGCAGTTCTTC	CASSGQAEGEQFF